This T cell receptor beta chain derives from a study of response to subunit inactivated influenza vaccine. Whole-study findings and limits: Few additional T cells are recruited per seasonal influenza vaccination, authors suggested.

As concerns this clonotype: No antigen is known for it.

The V gene's germline CDR1 is MGHRA and CDR2 YSYEKL. Trimming took 0 bases from V and 13 from J; bases not matched to a gene: 7. The CDR3 sequence is 13 residues long. TCRdb independently ran MiXCR on the RT-PCR reads; one entry per CDR3 protein. This table has hundreds of thousands of distinct CDR3 sequences, about 25% appearing once. The sequence was obtained from a man aged 45-65 years who received an inactivated influenza vaccine. This material consisted of CD4+ T cells sorted from PBMCs, taken around 5 days after vaccination. This chain joins TRBV4-1 and TRBJ1-2, with 8 bases lining up with TRBD1. The CDR3 is CASSQDQRTGPTF. Written as DNA, the CDR3 is TGCGCCAGCAGCCAAGATCAACGGACAGGGCCCACCTTC.